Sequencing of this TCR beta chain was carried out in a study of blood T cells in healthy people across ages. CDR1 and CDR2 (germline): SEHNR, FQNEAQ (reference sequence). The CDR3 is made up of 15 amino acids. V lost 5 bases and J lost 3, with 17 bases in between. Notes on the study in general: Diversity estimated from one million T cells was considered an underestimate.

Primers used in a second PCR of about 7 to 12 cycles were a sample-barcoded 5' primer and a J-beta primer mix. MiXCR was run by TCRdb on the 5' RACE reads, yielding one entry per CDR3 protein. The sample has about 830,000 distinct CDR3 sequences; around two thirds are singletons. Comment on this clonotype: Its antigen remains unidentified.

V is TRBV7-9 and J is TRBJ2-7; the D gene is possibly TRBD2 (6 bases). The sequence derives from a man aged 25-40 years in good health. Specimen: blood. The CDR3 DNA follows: TGTGCCAGCAGCCCACCGGGACTGATGAGCTACGAGCAGTACTTC. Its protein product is CASSPPGLMSYEQYF. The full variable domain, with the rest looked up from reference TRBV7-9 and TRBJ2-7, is DTGVSQNPRHKITKRGQNVTFRCDPISEHNRLYWYRQTLGQGPEFLTYFQNEAQLEKSRLLSDRFSAERPKGSFSTLEIQRTEQGDSAMYLCASSPPGLMSYEQYFGPGTRLTVT.